These 25 T cell receptor beta chains came from one sample sequenced in a study of blood T cell repertoires in COVID-19. This table comes from immunoSEQ multiplex PCR, and its TCRdb copy is limited to in-frame clones, with some not included. The table includes 21,000 or so clones, 75% to 95% detected once. The sample comprised peripheral blood. All receptors come from a human donor in a cohort sampled during active COVID-19.

V is TRBV15 and J is TRBJ1-1; tentatively, D is TRBD1 (6 bases). This CDR3 has 15 residues. The V gene's germline CDR1 is LNHNV and CDR2 YYDKDF (reference sequence). V shed 5 bases and J shed 5 bases, with 18 bases lying between them. The CDR3 loop is CATSATAGVGTEAFF. In nucleotides, the CDR3 is TGTGCCACCAGCGCGACCGCAGGGGTGGGGACTGAAGCTTTCTTT.

In its sample, this clone was seen once. This chain connects TRBV4-3 to TRBJ1-3, with 7 bases fitting TRBD1. CDR3 size: 16 residues. Trimming at V came to 0 bases and at J to 2 bases, leaving 4 bases not matched to a gene. The V gene's germline CDR1 is LGHNA and CDR2 YSLEER. The CDR3: CASSQDRTGAGNTIYF. CDR3 in DNA: TGCGCCAGCAGCCAAGATCGAACAGGGGCTGGAAACACCATATATTTT.

This clone was picked up one time. The V call is TRBV6-4, the J call TRBJ1-1, with D possibly matching TRBD1 (6 bases). The CDR3 spans 13 residues. CDR1 is MRHNA and CDR2 is SNTAGT in the germline V gene. The V end was cut by 2 bases, the J end by 5 bases, with 9 bases between. The CDR3 DNA follows: TGTGCCAGCAGTGACGGGGGCTGGACTGAAGCTTTCTTT. Amino acids: CASSDGGWTEAFF.

The genes are TRBV29-1 and TRBJ1-4; unclear D gene. Germline V gene sequence: CDR1 SQVTM, CDR2 ANQGSEA. This CDR3 is 10 amino acids long. V lost 6 bases and J lost 7, with 6 bases in between. CDR3 region: CSVGLEKLFF. DNA for the CDR3: TGCAGCGTAGGACTTGAAAAACTGTTTTTT.

This rearrangement joins TRBV9 to TRBJ2-5; 9 bases are shared with TRBD1. Per germline, CDR1 SGDLS and CDR2 YYNGEE. The CDR3 extends over 15 amino acids. Germline trimming cut 4 bases from V and 5 bases from J; bases unmatched to any gene: 9. The DNA for the CDR3 is TGTGCCAGCAGCCCACGGGACAGGGACAGCGAGACCCAGTACTTC. Translating it yields CASSPRDRDSETQYF.

This clone was seen only once. The rearrangement links TRBV10-3 to TRBJ1-1, with a tentative D call TRBD1 (6 bases). The CDR3 consists of 15 residues. V lost 0 bases to trimming and J lost 1 base, with 9 bases between them. Germline V gene data show CDR1 as ENHRY and CDR2 as SYGVKD. The CDR3: CAISESRTANTEAFF. The CDR3 DNA sequence: TGTGCCATCAGTGAGTCCCGGACAGCGAACACTGAAGCTTTCTTT.

The CDR3 protein is CASSYGGQNTGELFF. The CDR3 DNA reads as TGTGCCAGCAGTTACGGGGGACAGAACACCGGGGAGCTGTTTTTT. V and J are TRBV6-5 and TRBJ2-2, with D possibly matching TRBD1 (6 bases). The CDR3 length is 15 residues. Per germline, CDR1 MNHEY and CDR2 SVGAGI. Trimming shortened V by 2 bases and J by 1 base, and 8 bases separated the two germline ends.

The J gene is TRBJ2-4, the V gene TRBV28, with D possibly being TRBD1 (6 bases). The CDR3 length is 18 residues. Trimming shortened V by 3 bases and J by 0 bases, and 18 bases separated the two germline ends. Germline CDR1 MDHEN, CDR2 SYDVKM. The CDR3 bases are TGTGCCAGCAGTTTTGTTTGGGGTACAGGGCTAGCCAAAAACATTCAGTACTTC. It yields the protein CASSFVWGTGLAKNIQYF.

This clone occurred once. This rearrangement joins TRBV7-2 to TRBJ2-1; 7 nucleotides align to TRBD1. Germline trimming cut 1 base from V and 0 bases from J; bases unmatched to any gene: 3. The CDR3 loop spans 16 amino acids. Germline V gives CDR1 SGHTA, CDR2 FQGNSA. The CDR3 reads CASSLEGTASYNEQFF. CDR3 bases: TGTGCCAGCAGCTTAGAAGGGACAGCCTCCTACAATGAGCAGTTCTTC.

V is TRBV7-2 and J is TRBJ1-1; no clear D. V was shortened by 6 bases and J by 8 bases, with 13 bases between the two germline ends. Germline V lookup: CDR1 SGHTA, CDR2 FQGNSA. This CDR3 contains 12 residues. CDR3 protein: CASSYLRSEAFF. CDR3 sequence (DNA): TGTGCCAGCAGTTACCTCAGATCCGAAGCTTTCTTT.

The chain has TRBV6-5 and TRBJ1-1, with D perhaps TRBD1 (5 bases). CDR3 length: 14 residues. Germline V gene data show CDR1 as MNHEY and CDR2 as SVGAGI. The ends were cut back, 6 bases at V and 4 bases at J, with 15 bases in the middle. The CDR3 nucleotides are TGTGCCAGCAGGATAATTCAGGGAGGCACTGAAGCTTTCTTT. This gives the protein CASRIIQGGTEAFF.

This clone was seen once. The chain combines TRBV19 with TRBJ1-4; D gene uncertain. The CDR3 spans 14 residues. From germline, CDR1 is LNHDA and CDR2 SQIVND (reference sequence). V was clipped by 7 bases and J by 5 bases, with 14 bases between them. The CDR3 nucleotides read TGTGCCAGTAACTTTAGGCGGAACAATGAAAAACTGTTTTTT. This gives the protein CASNFRRNNEKLFF.

The rearrangement joins TRBV15 to TRBJ1-4; 9 positions agree with TRBD1. With V trimmed by 0 bases and J by 7 bases, 3 bases remained unmatched. This CDR3 spans 15 amino acids. Germline CDR1 LNHNV, CDR2 YYDKDF (reference sequence). CDR3 region: CATSREQGAREKLFF. The CDR3 nucleotides read TGTGCCACCAGCAGAGAACAGGGGGCGCGTGAAAAACTGTTTTTT.

The chain carries TRBV29-1 and TRBJ1-6; the match to TRBD1 covers 7 bases. Per the germline V gene, CDR1 is SQVTM and CDR2 is ANQGSEA. J was trimmed by 9 bases and V by 0 bases; bases with no gene match: 2. This CDR3 has 13 residues. CDR3 amino acids: CSVEDRQGSPLHF. DNA for the CDR3: TGCAGCGTTGAAGATCGACAGGGTTCACCCCTCCACTTT.

The table lists this clone with a count of one. The chain couples TRBV5-1 to TRBJ2-7; 9 bases align to TRBD1. This CDR3 has 15 amino acids. Trimming took 0 bases from V and 4 from J; bases not matched to a gene: 5. Germline V gene lookup returns CDR1 SGHRS and CDR2 YFSETQ. The CDR3 spells CASSLAGQGGYEQYF. In DNA, the CDR3 is TGCGCCAGCAGCTTGGCGGGACAGGGTGGGTACGAGCAGTACTTC.

The chain joins TRBV5-1 to TRBJ2-3, with 14 bases that match TRBD2. This CDR3 is 16 amino acids long. J gave up 7 bases and V 4 bases, and 8 bases lay outside the gene matches. The V gene's germline CDR1 is SGHRS and CDR2 YFSETQ. The chain's CDR3 is CASSGGLAGVSHTQYF. The CDR3 DNA reads TGCGCCAGCAGCGGGGGACTAGCGGGGGTCAGCCATACGCAGTATTTT.

This chain uses TRBV12-3 or TRBV12-4 with TRBJ1-5; no firm D call. The germline V and J ends were trimmed by 3 bases and 6 bases, with 9 bases remaining between them. The CDR3 spans 13 residues. The CDR3 bases are TGTGCCAGCAGTTTGACAAACGGTCAGCCCCAGCATTTT. This translates into CASSLTNGQPQHF.

The chain couples TRBV27 to TRBJ1-5; maybe TRBD1 (5 bases). The germline V gene has CDR1 MNHEY and CDR2 SMNVEV (reference sequence). The CDR3 sequence is 15 residues long. V was shortened by 6 bases and J by 1 base, with 13 bases between the two germline ends. CDR3 sequence reads: CASSSSKGSNQPQHF. The CDR3 DNA is TGTGCCAGCAGCTCAAGTAAGGGGAGCAATCAGCCCCAGCATTTT.

The chain couples TRBV9 to TRBJ2-2, with 7 bases lining up with TRBD1. This CDR3 contains 14 residues. Looked up from germline, CDR1 is SGDLS and CDR2 is YYNGEE. Losses at the gene ends were 5 bases for V and 7 bases for J; bases not matched to a gene: 8. The CDR3 is CASSGQAEIGELFF. The CDR3 nucleotides are TGTGCCAGCAGTGGACAGGCGGAGATCGGGGAGCTGTTTTTT.

Here the CDR3 DNA reads TGTGCCAGCAGTGAAGCGGCGGGACAGGCAAACATTCAGTACTTC. Protein product: CASSEAAGQANIQYF. The rearrangement uses TRBV2 and TRBJ2-4; the match to TRBD1 covers 8 bases. With V trimmed by 0 bases and J by 6 bases, 4 bases remained unmatched. Germline V lookup: CDR1 SNHLY, CDR2 FYNNEI. This CDR3 is built from 15 residues.

This clone was counted between two and nine times. This chain uses TRBV6-5 with TRBJ2-1; 9 bases are shared with TRBD2. The V segment lost 2 bases and the J segment 8 bases; nucleotides outside the gene matches: 7. This CDR3 has 15 amino acids. CDR1 and CDR2 from the germline V gene are MNHEY and SVGAGI. CDR3 protein: CASSYVAGGPHEQFF. CDR3 sequence (DNA): TGTGCCAGCAGTTACGTCGCGGGGGGGCCGCATGAGCAGTTCTTC.

The rearrangement links TRBV29-1 to TRBJ1-2, with 9 bases identical to TRBD1. CDR1 is SQVTM, CDR2 ANQGSEA, per germline. The CDR3 covers 12 residues. V lost 7 bases and J lost 4; bases outside the gene matches: 4. CDR3 nucleotide sequence: TGCAGCGCTGAGACAGGGGGCTATGGCTACACCTTC. Translating gives CSAETGGYGYTF. Combining the CDR3 with reference TRBV29-1 and TRBJ1-2 gives the whole variable domain SAVISQKPSRDICQRGTSLTIQCQVDSQVTMMFWYRQQPGQSLTLIATANQGSEATYESGFVIDKFPISRPNLTFSTLTVSNMSPEDSSIYLCSAETGGYGYTFGSGTRLTVV.

This clone was observed once. The chain carries TRBV7-9 and TRBJ2-3, with 9 nucleotides matching TRBD2. CDR3 length: 16 residues. After removal of 5 bases from V and 4 bases from J, the junction contained 10 bases not matched to a gene. Germline lookup yields CDR1 SEHNR and CDR2 FQNEAQ (reference sequence). As DNA, the CDR3 is TGTGCCAGCAGCAAACCAGCGGGGGGAGCGGCAGATACGCAGTATTTT. It codes for CASSKPAGGAADTQYF. Complete variable domain (other parts from reference TRBV7-9 and TRBJ2-3): DTGVSQNPRHKITKRGQNVTFRCDPISEHNRLYWYRQTLGQGPEFLTYFQNEAQLEKSRLLSDRFSAERPKGSFSTLEIQRTEQGDSAMYLCASSKPAGGAADTQYFGPGTRLTVL.

The chain carries TRBV10-1 and TRBJ1-2; 7 bases align to TRBD1. The CDR3 sequence is 18 residues long. Germline-derived CDR1 and CDR2 are WNHNN and SYGVQD (reference sequence). With 6 bases clipped from V and 4 bases from J, the junction kept 20 bases outside the gene matches. The CDR3 region is CASRLPPDRAQVGYGYTF. The CDR3 DNA sequence: TGCGCCAGCAGGTTACCCCCCGACAGGGCTCAAGTGGGCTATGGCTACACCTTC.

This clone was picked up one time. V gene TRBV20-1 combines with J gene TRBJ1-1; D is uncertain. V shed 0 bases and J shed 5 bases, with 4 bases lying between them. In germline, CDR1 is DFQATT, CDR2 SNEGSKA (reference sequence). The CDR3 is 11 residues long. The CDR3: CSARDLTEAFF. CDR3 nucleotide sequence: TGCAGTGCTAGAGATCTGACTGAAGCTTTCTTT.